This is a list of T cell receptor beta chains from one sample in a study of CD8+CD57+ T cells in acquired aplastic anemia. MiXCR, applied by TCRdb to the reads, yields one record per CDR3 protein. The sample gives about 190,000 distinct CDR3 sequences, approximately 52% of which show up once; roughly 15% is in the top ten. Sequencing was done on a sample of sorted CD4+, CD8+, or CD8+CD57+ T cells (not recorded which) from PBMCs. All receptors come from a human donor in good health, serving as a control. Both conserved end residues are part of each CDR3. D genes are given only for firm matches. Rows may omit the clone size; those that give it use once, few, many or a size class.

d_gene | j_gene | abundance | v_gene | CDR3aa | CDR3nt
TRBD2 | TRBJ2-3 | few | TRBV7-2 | CASSLAIGGAYTDTQYF | TGTGCCAGCAGCTTAGCGATCGGGGGGGCCTACACAGATACGCAGTATTTT
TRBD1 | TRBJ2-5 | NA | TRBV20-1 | CSARVADRGVPQETQYF | TGCAGTGCTAGGGTAGCCGACAGGGGAGTACCCCAAGAGACCCAGTACTTC
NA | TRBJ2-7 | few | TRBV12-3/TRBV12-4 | CASSKTGTAYEQYF | TGTGCCAGCAGCAAAACCGGGACGGCCTACGAGCAGTACTTC
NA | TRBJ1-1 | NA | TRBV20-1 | CSANGWGDETEAFF | TGCAGTGCTAACGGCTGGGGCGATGAAACTGAAGCTTTCTTT
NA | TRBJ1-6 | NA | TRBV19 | CASSTQDNSPLHF | TGTGCCAGTAGTACTCAGGATAATTCACCCCTCCACTTT
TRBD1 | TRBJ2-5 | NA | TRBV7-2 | CASSSQGAGNQPQYF | TGTGCCAGCAGCTCACAGGGGGCGGGTAATCAGCCCCAGTACTTC
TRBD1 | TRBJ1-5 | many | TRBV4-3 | CASSQLQGANQPQHF | TGCGCCAGCAGCCAACTACAGGGGGCGAATCAGCCCCAGCATTTT
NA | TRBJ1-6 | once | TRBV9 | CASSVGPSNSPLHF | TGTGCCAGCAGCGTAGGGCCGTCCAATTCACCCCTCCACTTT
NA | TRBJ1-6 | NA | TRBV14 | CASSQVRAGKISPLHF | TGTGCCAGCAGCCAAGTCAGGGCTGGAAAAATTTCACCCCTCCACTTT
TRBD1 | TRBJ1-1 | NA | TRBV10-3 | CAISESGQGDTEAFF | TGTGCCATCAGTGAGTCGGGACAGGGGGACACTGAAGCTTTCTTT
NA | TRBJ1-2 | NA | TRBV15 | CATSREDARLEGGYTF | TGTGCCACCAGCAGAGAGGACGCACGTTTGGAGGGAGGCTACACCTTC
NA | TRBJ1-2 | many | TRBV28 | CASSPGDYGYTF | TGTGCCAGCAGCCCAGGGGACTATGGCTACACCTTC
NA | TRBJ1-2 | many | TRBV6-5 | CASSPGPRGYTF | TGTGCCAGCAGCCCGGGACCTCGGGGCTACACCTTC
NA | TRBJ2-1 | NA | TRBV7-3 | CASSPRGASNEQFF | TGTGCCAGCAGCCCTAGAGGGGCCAGCAATGAGCAGTTCTTC
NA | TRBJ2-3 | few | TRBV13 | CASSLRSTQYF | TGTGCCAGCAGCCTTCGTTCTACGCAGTATTTT
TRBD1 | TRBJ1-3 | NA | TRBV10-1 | CASSPGTDGDTIYF | TGCGCCAGCAGTCCCGGGACAGACGGCGACACCATATATTTT
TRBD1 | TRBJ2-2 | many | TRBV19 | CASSSGTALTGELFF | TGTGCCAGTAGTTCCGGGACAGCTTTAACCGGGGAGCTGTTTTTT
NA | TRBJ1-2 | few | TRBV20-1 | CSARNQGNYGYTF | TGCAGTGCTAGAAACCAGGGAAACTATGGCTACACCTTC
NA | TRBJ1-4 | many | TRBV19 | CASSISRSEKLFF | TGTGCCAGTAGTATTTCCCGCTCTGAAAAACTGTTTTTT
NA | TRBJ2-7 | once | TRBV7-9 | CASSPGDADWEQYF | TGTGCCAGCAGCCCGGGGGACGCAGATTGGGAGCAGTACTTC
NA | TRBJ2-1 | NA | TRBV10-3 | CAISEVQGESDEQFF | TGTGCCATCAGTGAAGTTCAGGGAGAATCGGATGAGCAGTTCTTC
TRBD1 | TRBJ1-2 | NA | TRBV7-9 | CASSSMTGGDGYTF | TGTGCCAGCAGCTCCATGACAGGGGGGGATGGCTACACCTTC